This TCR beta chain was obtained from a study of shared clonotypes between healthy human individuals (dated by TCRdb to 2020 to 2022). About the investigation overall: Three men and two women, aged 18 to 49 years, made up the cohort. Per donor, three plates each were used for CD4 naive and CD4 memory, two for CD8 naive, and one for CD8 memory. To estimate repertoire size and how much clonotype sharing occurs between individuals, the study deeply sequenced the blood TCR repertoires of several healthy adults. Libraries were prepared and TCR repertoires were sequenced by different laboratories using diverse techniques, in order to increase sequencing depth and limit assay-specific biases. Leukapheresis yielded between about 0.85 and 10 billion PBMCs per donor. General findings and caveats noted by the study authors: Even with the large sequencing depth, rarefaction of the sorted-subset datasets indicated that sequencing was incomplete. Because the study included a small number of donors, the genetic and exposure-history diversity represented was limited. Around 5% of naive CD4, approximately 3.7% of naive CD8, approximately 2.2% of memory CD4, and about 0.4% of memory CD8 clonotypes were shared across several donors. Based on pairwise subsampling, the degree of clonotype sharing among donors was expected to be affected by sequencing depth. Naive subsets generally had larger estimated clonotype richness than memory subsets did. Higher generation probabilities were observed for clonotypes shared by all four sorted-subset donors than for non-shared clonotypes. Only blood was sampled, and tissue TCR repertoires likely differ from those in blood.

A note on this clone: Its specific antigen is unknown. No base qualities exist here, and no much larger clone lies one base off it.

Using the deep immunoSEQ assay, multiplex PCR amplified TCR CDR3 regions from genomic DNA. Extracted genomic DNA from each cell subset was spread evenly across all wells of several immunoSEQ 96-well plates, with each plate serving as a replicate. Each replicate PCR for sorted subsets received around 200 ng genomic DNA, equal to about 30,000 T cell genomes. Purified libraries were quantified with a Qubit 3.0 fluorometer, sized on a Bioanalyzer 2100, and re-quantified with the KAPA Library Quantification kit. A separate single-read 150-cycle Illumina NextSeq 550 flow cell was used to sequence each immunoSEQ 96-well plate. The paper's processing steps were these. The immunoSEQ output contained only junctional sequences without quality scores, so filtering could not match that applied to full-length reads. Sequences were annotated with PyIR, a Python wrapper for IgBLAST v1.9, and V/J genes and CDR3 were assigned using IMGT germline references. Reads were removed for weak V/J assignments (E-value above 1e-6), missing CDR3, stop codons, out-of-frame junctions, or ambiguous translated residues. V3J clonotypes were defined by identical inferred V gene, J gene, and CDR3 amino acid sequence. To compute the percentage overlap between repertoires, the number of shared unique clonotypes was divided by the size of the smaller repertoire. Three approaches were used to assess repertoire richness: RTK rarefaction, the Chao1 estimator, and Recon v2.1 estimates of unobserved clonotypes. OLGA was used to compute generation probabilities for all TCRbeta clonotypes that the gDNA method yielded from a handful of donors. TCRdb carries this immuneACCESS record with in-frame sequences only. Its versions omit some clonotypes, under half of them owing to an unresolved V gene in the studies checked, with the rest unexplained. V and J calls plus clone size are reproduced from that table; the DNA served to infer D and trimming. The sample has around 2,000,000 clones on record, roughly 94% of them singletons. Of the sample, approximately 1% falls within the top ten clones.

From its cysteine to its phenylalanine, the CDR3 spans 13 amino acids. Of all the DNA, just the CDR3 is kept, 39 bases in frame from base 1. In the germline V gene (reference sequence), CDR1 corresponds to PRHDT and CDR2 to FYEKMQ. V lost 3 bases and J lost 7 bases, and the count of bases not matched to a germline gene is 2. CD8 naive samples were obtained by positive selection for CCR7 among CD45RO-negative cells, yielding a CD45RA+CCR7+ population from which TemRA cells were excluded. The donors were healthy, HIV-negative adults who had no recently reported acute infections or vaccinations. Only Caucasian adults living in Nashville, Tennessee, USA were represented among the donors. Blood was obtained by leukapheresis, after which PBMCs were separated by Ficoll-Histopaque density gradient centrifugation and cryopreserved in liquid nitrogen vapor phase. Purity and quantity of every magnetically sorted T cell population were checked by analytical flow cytometry. From each sorted fraction, genomic DNA was isolated and quantified by UV absorbance on a Nanodrop 2000c.

The source material was naive CD8+ T cells sorted from blood. The sample's cell subset or site label, in plain terms: CD45RA+CCR7+. The rearranged chain carries TRBV13 and TRBJ2-7; 11 nucleotides in the junction match TRBD2. This receptor was obtained from a man aged 18 to 29 in good health. The CDR3 protein is CASSFSGRGEQYF. Read as DNA, the sequence is TGTGCCAGCAGCTTTAGCGGGAGGGGTGAGCAGTACTTC.